These T cell receptor beta chains were read from a single sample in a study of blood T cell repertoires in COVID-19. This table comes from immunoSEQ multiplex PCR, and its TCRdb copy is limited to in-frame clones, with some not included. Among about 120,000 clones listed, 65% to 90% were seen once. The source material was peripheral blood. These receptor sequences come from a human donor in a cohort sampled during active COVID-19. Both conserved end residues are part of each CDR3. D genes are given only for firm matches.

>TRBJ1-3|TRBD1|TRBV7-2
CASSPFQGADGTIYF
>TRBJ2-6|.|TRBV18
CASSDRSGANVLTF
>TRBJ1-4|TRBD1|TRBV18
CASSPPATGGEGKLFF
>TRBJ2-5|.|TRBV5-1
CASSLVVELQETQYF
>TRBJ2-3|TRBD2|TRBV6-4
CASSEGLAVTDTQYF
>TRBJ2-3|TRBD2|TRBV19
CASSAGEGGEQYF
>TRBJ2-1|.|TRBV29-1
CSVRQGGSYNEQFF
>TRBJ2-5|TRBD2|TRBV10-3
CAIGGTSYLETQYF
>TRBJ1-2|.|TRBV6-1
CASSEVRTVGTF
>TRBJ1-1|TRBD1|TRBV7-2
CASSLSRRGATAPEAFF
>TRBJ1-6|TRBD1|TRBV5-1
CASSATTGGYNSPLHF
>TRBJ1-5|.|TRBV30
CAWSQFNQPQHF
>TRBJ2-7|TRBD2|TRBV5-1
CASSSAGGLASYEQYF
>TRBJ2-1|TRBD2|TRBV6-1
CASSAAGANNEQFF
>TRBJ2-3|TRBD1|TRBV29-1
CSAYRGQGITDTQYF
>TRBJ1-6|.|TRBV5-8
CASSPGENNSPLHF
>TRBJ1-5|TRBD1|TRBV19
CASSPQGASFNQPQHF
>TRBJ1-5|TRBD1|TRBV6-2/TRBV6-3
CASSYSGTGNSNQPQHF
>TRBJ1-2|.|TRBV3-1/TRBV3-2
CASSQVQAWGPGYGYTF
>TRBJ2-7|TRBD2|TRBV3-1/TRBV3-2
CASSHGPGGGGAYEQYF
>TRBJ1-2|TRBD1|TRBV6-5
CASSSRTGSYGYTF
>TRBJ1-3|TRBD1|TRBV3-1/TRBV3-2
CASSQTGRGNTIYF
>TRBJ1-2|.|TRBV27
CASSPEPLRGYTF
>TRBJ2-1|.|TRBV28
CAGGGGTLLSEQFF
>TRBJ2-1|.|TRBV11-2
CASSARIADYNEQFF
>TRBJ1-1|.|TRBV6-5
CASSYQATNTEAFF
>TRBJ2-3|.|TRBV6-1
CASSEGHGRTDTQYF
>TRBJ2-1|.|TRBV19
CASSEHRYNEQFF
>TRBJ2-4|.|TRBV6-6
CAAGALGGENIQYF
>TRBJ2-1|.|TRBV7-9
CASSLSGGGHYNEQFF
>TRBJ2-7|TRBD1|TRBV10-3
CAISAGQASYEQYF
>TRBJ1-4|TRBD1|TRBV7-8
CASSFTGGEPNEKLFF
>TRBJ1-4|.|TRBV18
CASSPPVQEKLFF
>TRBJ2-7|TRBD1|TRBV6-5
CASRQGFEQYF
>TRBJ2-5|.|TRBV6-2/TRBV6-3
CASSEDLYQETQYF
>TRBJ1-3|.|TRBV18
CASSPSAGNSGNTIYF
>TRBJ2-3|.|TRBV5-1
CASSPAGDWDTQYF
>TRBJ1-2|.|TRBV5-1
CASSPPGVDGYTF
>TRBJ1-1|.|TRBV28
CASSLEISNTEAFF
>TRBJ1-1|TRBD1|TRBV19
CASSRQGRANTEAFF
>TRBJ2-5|.|TRBV7-2
CASSRARGTYQETQYF
>TRBJ1-6|TRBD1|TRBV29-1
CSVMDRSDSPLHF
>TRBJ2-5|TRBD1|TRBV12-3/TRBV12-4
CASRQGAGETQYF
>TRBJ2-5|.|TRBV3-1/TRBV3-2
CASSRSSLGLAETQYF
>TRBJ1-3|.|TRBV3-1/TRBV3-2
CASSVTGFGNTIYF
>TRBJ1-2|.|TRBV6-5
CASSYSTGGNYGYTF
>TRBJ1-6|.|TRBV4-3
CASSQDPGNSYNSPLHF
>TRBJ1-1|.|TRBV18
CASSPPMNTEAFF
>TRBJ2-7|TRBD2|TRBV6-2/TRBV6-3
CASSYSISGGPPSYEQYF
>TRBJ1-1|.|TRBV2
CASSEEKGQTNTEAFF